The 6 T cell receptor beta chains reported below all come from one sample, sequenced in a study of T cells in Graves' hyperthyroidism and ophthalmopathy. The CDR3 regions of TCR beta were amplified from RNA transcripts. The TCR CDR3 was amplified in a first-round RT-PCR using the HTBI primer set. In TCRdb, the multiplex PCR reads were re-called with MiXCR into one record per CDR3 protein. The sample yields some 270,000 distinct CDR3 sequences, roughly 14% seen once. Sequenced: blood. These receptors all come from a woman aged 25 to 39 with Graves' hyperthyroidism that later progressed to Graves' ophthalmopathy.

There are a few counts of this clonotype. This chain's CDR3 is CASSHSPASGGTGELFF. The CDR3 DNA sequence: TGTGCCAGCAGCCACTCCCCGGCTAGCGGGGGTACCGGGGAGCTGTTTTTT. The V gene is TRBV6-2 or TRBV6-3, the J gene TRBJ2-2; 10 bases are shared with TRBD2. This CDR3 is 17 amino acids long. Per the germline V gene, CDR1 is MNHEY and CDR2 is SVGEGT. V lost 6 bases, J lost 5 bases, and 12 bases stayed unmatched.

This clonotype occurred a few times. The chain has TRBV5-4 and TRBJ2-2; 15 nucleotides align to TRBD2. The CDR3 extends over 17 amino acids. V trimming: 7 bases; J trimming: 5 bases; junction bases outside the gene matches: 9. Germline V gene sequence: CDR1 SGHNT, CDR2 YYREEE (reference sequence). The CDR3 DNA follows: TGTGCCAGCGGCTCTGGACTAGCGGGAGGGCCGACCGGGGAGCTGTTTTTT. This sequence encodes CASGSGLAGGPTGELFF.

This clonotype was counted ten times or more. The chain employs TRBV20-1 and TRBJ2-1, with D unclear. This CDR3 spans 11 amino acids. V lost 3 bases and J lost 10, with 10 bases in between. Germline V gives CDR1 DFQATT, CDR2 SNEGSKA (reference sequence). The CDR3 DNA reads TGCAGTGCTAGTTCCATGCTAGAGCAGTTCTTC. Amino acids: CSASSMLEQFF.

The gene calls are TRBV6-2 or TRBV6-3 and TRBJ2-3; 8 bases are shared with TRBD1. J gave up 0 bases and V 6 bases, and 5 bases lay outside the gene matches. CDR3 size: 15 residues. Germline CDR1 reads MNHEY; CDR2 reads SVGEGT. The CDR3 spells CASSKGQASTDTQYF. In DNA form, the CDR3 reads TGTGCCAGCAGCAAGGGACAGGCTAGCACAGATACGCAGTATTTT.

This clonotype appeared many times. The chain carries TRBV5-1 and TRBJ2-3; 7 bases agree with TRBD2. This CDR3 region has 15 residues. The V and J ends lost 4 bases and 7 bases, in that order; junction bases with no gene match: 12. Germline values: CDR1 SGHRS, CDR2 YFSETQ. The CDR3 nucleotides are TGCGCCAGCAGCCCCGGAGGGAGCGGGATCCATACGCAGTATTTT. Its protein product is CASSPGGSGIHTQYF.

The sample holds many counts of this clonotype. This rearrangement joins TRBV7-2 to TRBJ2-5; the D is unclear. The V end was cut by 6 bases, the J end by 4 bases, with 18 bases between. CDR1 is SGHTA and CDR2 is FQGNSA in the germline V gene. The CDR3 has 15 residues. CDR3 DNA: TGTGCCAGCAGTTACCTCCAACAGACGAGAGAGACCCAGTACTTC. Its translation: CASSYLQQTRETQYF. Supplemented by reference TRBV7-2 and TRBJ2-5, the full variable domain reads GAGVSQSPSNKVTEKGKDVELRCDPISGHTALYWYRQSLGQGLEFLIYFQGNSAPDKSGLPSDRFSAERTGGSVSTLTIQRTQQEDSAVYLCASSYLQQTRETQYFGPGTRLLVL.